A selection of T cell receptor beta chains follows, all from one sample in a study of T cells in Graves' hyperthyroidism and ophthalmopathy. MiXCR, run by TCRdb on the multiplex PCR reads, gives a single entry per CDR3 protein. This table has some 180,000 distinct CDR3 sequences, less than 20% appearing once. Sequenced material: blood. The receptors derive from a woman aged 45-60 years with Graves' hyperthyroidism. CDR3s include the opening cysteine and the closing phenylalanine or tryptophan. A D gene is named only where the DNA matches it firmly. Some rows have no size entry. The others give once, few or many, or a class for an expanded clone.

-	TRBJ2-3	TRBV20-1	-	CSARESPAGTDTQYF	TGCAGTGCTAGAGAGTCCCCGGCCGGAACAGATACGCAGTATTTT
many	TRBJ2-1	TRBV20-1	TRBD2	CSASITSGSDEQFF	TGCAGTGCTAGTATAACTAGCGGGAGCGATGAGCAGTTCTTC
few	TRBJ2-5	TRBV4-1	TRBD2	CASSLMGLAGETQYF	TGCGCCAGCAGCCTAATGGGACTAGCGGGAGAGACCCAGTACTTC
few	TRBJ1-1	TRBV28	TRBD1	CASSLPGTGQERTEAFF	TGTGCCAGCAGCCTCCCCGGGACAGGGCAGGAGCGCACTGAAGCTTTCTTT
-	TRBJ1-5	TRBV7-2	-	CASSTQSGGDQPQHF	TGTGCCAGCAGCACACAGAGTGGCGGTGATCAGCCCCAGCATTTT
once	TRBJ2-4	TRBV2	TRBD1	CASMYATGGNIQYF	TGTGCCAGCATGTACGCGACAGGGGGTAACATTCAGTACTTC
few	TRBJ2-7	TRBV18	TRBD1	CASSPDRVHEQYF	TGTGCCAGCTCACCGGACAGGGTCCACGAGCAGTACTTC
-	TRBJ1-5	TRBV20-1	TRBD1	CSARDGGTGPAGNQPQHF	TGCAGTGCTAGAGATGGGGGGACAGGCCCGGCCGGGAATCAGCCCCAGCATTTT
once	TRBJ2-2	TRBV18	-	CASSPSRSTAGELFF	TGTGCCAGCTCACCCTCTCGCAGTACGGCCGGGGAGCTGTTTTTT
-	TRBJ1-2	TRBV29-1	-	CSVIDTLNYGYTF	TGCAGCGTTATAGACACTCTGAACTATGGCTACACCTTC
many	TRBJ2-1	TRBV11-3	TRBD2	CASSLGTSGVFGEQFF	TGTGCCAGCAGCTTAGGGACTAGCGGGGTTTTTGGAGAGCAGTTCTTC
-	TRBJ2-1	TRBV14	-	CASAWQGSYNEQFF	TGTGCCAGTGCGTGGCAGGGCTCCTACAATGAGCAGTTCTTC
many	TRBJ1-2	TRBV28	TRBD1	CASSYEGRDRYNYGYTF	TGTGCCAGCAGTTATGAGGGGAGGGACAGATATAACTATGGCTACACCTTC
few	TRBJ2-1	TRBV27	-	CASTSFISGEVKFF	TGTGCCAGCACCAGTTTTATTTCGGGGGAGGTGAAATTCTTC
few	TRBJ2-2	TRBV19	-	CASMDTQSITGELFF	TGTGCCAGTATGGACACCCAGAGCATCACCGGGGAGCTGTTTTTT
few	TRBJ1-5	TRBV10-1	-	CASSDGENQPQHF	TGCGCCAGCAGTGACGGAGAAAATCAGCCCCAGCATTTT
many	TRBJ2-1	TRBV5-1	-	CASSSDILIGWDNEQFF	TGCGCCAGCAGCTCAGACATCTTAATCGGCTGGGACAATGAGCAGTTCTTC
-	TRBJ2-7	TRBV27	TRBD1	CASSPDRDRAYEQYF	TGTGCCAGCAGTCCCGACCGGGACAGGGCCTACGAGCAGTACTTC
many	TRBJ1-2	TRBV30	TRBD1	CATDRGLSYGYTF	TGTGCCACGGACAGGGGGCTGTCCTATGGCTACACCTTC
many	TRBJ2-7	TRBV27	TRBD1	CASSFNQGETYEQYF	TGTGCCAGCAGTTTTAATCAGGGGGAGACCTACGAGCAGTACTTC
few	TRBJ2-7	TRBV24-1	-	CATSGPVKQYF	TGTGCCACCAGTGGTCCCGTAAAGCAGTACTTC
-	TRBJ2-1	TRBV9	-	CASSVVGGGHNEQFF	TGTGCCAGCAGCGTAGTAGGGGGGGGGCACAATGAGCAGTTCTTC
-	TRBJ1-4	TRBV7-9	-	CASSLYGAGGQKEKLFF	TGTGCCAGCAGTTTATATGGGGCGGGGGGACAAAAGGAAAAACTGTTTTTT
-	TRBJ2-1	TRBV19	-	CASSIGYGLTNNEQFF	TGTGCCAGTAGTATTGGGTACGGGCTAACAAACAATGAGCAGTTCTTC
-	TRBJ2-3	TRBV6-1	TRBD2	CASSELSGLAGGRDSDTQYF	TGTGCCAGCAGTGAATTGTCGGGTCTAGCGGGAGGGCGGGACTCAGATACGCAGTATTTT
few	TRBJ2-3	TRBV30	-	CALGRDSERSTDTQYF	TGTGCTCTGGGCCGTGATAGCGAGCGAAGCACAGATACGCAGTATTTT
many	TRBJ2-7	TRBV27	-	CASSLSTVGPYEQYF	TGTGCCAGCAGTTTATCAACCGTGGGCCCCTACGAGCAGTACTTC
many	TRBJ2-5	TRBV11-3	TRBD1	CASSSQTGGAETQYF	TGTGCCAGCAGCTCACAGACAGGGGGCGCTGAGACCCAGTACTTC
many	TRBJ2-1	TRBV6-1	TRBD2	CASSELAGSYNEQFF	TGTGCCAGCAGTGAACTAGCGGGCTCCTACAATGAGCAGTTCTTC
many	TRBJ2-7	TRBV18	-	CASSPNDGTTYEQYF	TGTGCCAGCTCACCAAACGACGGAACGACCTACGAGCAGTACTTC
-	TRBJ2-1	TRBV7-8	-	CASSLYGDEQFF	TGTGCCAGCAGCTTATACGGGGATGAGCAGTTCTTC
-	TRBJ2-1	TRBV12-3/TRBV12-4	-	CASSPSGSELYNEQFF	TGTGCCAGCAGCCCCTCGGGTAGCGAGCTATACAATGAGCAGTTCTTC
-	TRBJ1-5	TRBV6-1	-	CASRPLGDIYSNQPQHF	TGTGCCAGCAGACCTTTGGGGGACATTTATAGCAATCAGCCCCAGCATTTT
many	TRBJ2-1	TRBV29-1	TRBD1	CSVGSFGTGPFNEQFF	TGCAGCGTTGGTAGCTTCGGGACAGGCCCTTTTAATGAGCAGTTCTTC
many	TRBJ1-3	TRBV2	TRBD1	CASSPTGTSGNTIYF	TGTGCCAGCAGTCCGACAGGGACCTCTGGAAACACCATATATTTT
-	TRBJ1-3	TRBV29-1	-	CSASQGGSGNTIYF	TGCAGCGCTTCACAGGGAGGCTCTGGAAACACCATATATTTT
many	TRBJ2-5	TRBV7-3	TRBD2	CASSLIPRASGGGETQYF	TGTGCCAGCAGCTTAATTCCGCGGGCTAGCGGGGGGGGAGAGACCCAGTACTTC
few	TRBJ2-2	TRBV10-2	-	CASQGPRRGTGELFF	TGCGCCAGCCAAGGACCCCGGCGTGGGACCGGGGAGCTGTTTTTT
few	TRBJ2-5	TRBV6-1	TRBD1	CASRHRGIEETQYF	TGTGCCAGTAGGCACAGGGGGATCGAAGAGACCCAGTACTTC
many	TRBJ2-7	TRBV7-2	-	CASSPGGISEQYF	TGTGCCAGCAGCCCCGGGGGTATTTCCGAGCAGTACTTC